The 23 T cell receptor beta chains listed next were all sequenced from one sample in a study of T cells after yellow fever vaccination. TCRdb itself ran the 5' RACE reads through MiXCR, one entry per CDR3 protein. The data show 340,000 or so distinct CDR3 sequences, around 12% seen once. Sample: CD4+ T cells sorted from PBMCs, taken 15 days after the yellow fever booster vaccination. The receptors were sampled from a man aged 18 to 35 who received the YFV17D yellow fever vaccine.

This clonotype was counted only a few times. The rearrangement links TRBV20-1 to TRBJ1-1, with D tentatively TRBD1 (5 bases). There are 13 residues in the CDR3. Germline V lookup: CDR1 DFQATT, CDR2 SNEGSKA (reference sequence). Trimming removed 4 bases from V and 6 bases from J, with 15 bases in between. CDR3 DNA: TGCAGTGCTACGACCGGAGGGGCAGCTGAAGCTTTCTTT. Amino acids: CSATTGGAAEAFF.

This clonotype was recorded a few times. The chain recombines TRBV5-1 with TRBJ2-1, with D maybe TRBD1 (6 bases). Germline CDR1 and CDR2: SGHRS and YFSETQ. Trimming removed 1 base at V and 5 bases at J, with 10 bases between. This CDR3 has 14 residues. CDR3 region: CASSLRQGNNEQFF. For the CDR3, the DNA is TGCGCCAGCAGCTTGAGGCAGGGGAACAATGAGCAGTTCTTC. Full variable domain (missing parts from reference TRBV5-1 and TRBJ2-1): KAGVTQTPRYLIKTRGQQVTLSCSPISGHRSVSWYQQTPGQGLQFLFEYFSETQRNKGNFPGRFSGRQFSNSRSEMNVSTLELGDSALYLCASSLRQGNNEQFFGPGTRLTVL.

This clonotype was seen a handful of times. V and J are TRBV3-1 and TRBJ2-1, with TRBD2 as a possible D gene (5 bases). Germline CDR1 LGHDT, CDR2 YNNKEL (reference sequence). There are 13 residues in the CDR3. V lost 4 bases and J 7 bases, leaving 11 bases between the germline ends. CDR3 nucleotides: TGTGCCAGCAGCCGGCGTAGGAGGAATGAGCAGTTCTTC. It yields the protein CASSRRRRNEQFF.

This clonotype occurred many times. The gene calls are TRBV6-2 or TRBV6-3 and TRBJ1-1; no firm D call. The CDR3 extends over 17 amino acids. Germline CDR1 and CDR2: MNHEY and SVGEGT. V was cut by 4 bases and J by 0 bases, with 18 bases left in between. CDR3 protein: CASSSLKGSFMNTEAFF. CDR3 nucleotides: TGTGCCAGCAGTTCCCTAAAGGGTTCTTTTATGAACACTGAAGCTTTCTTT.

This chain links TRBV20-1 with TRBJ1-1, with 7 bases fitting TRBD1. The CDR3 is 14 amino acids. Germline V gives CDR1 DFQATT, CDR2 SNEGSKA (reference sequence). In DNA form, the CDR3 reads TGCAGAAGCCTGGGACAGCAACTGAACACTGAAGCTTTCTTT. Protein sequence: CRSLGQQLNTEAFF.

The table lists this clonotype with many counts. The chain combines TRBV5-1 with TRBJ2-5; tentatively, D is TRBD2 (6 bases). This CDR3 is built from 15 residues. The V end was cut by 1 base, the J end by 7 bases, with 17 bases between. Germline CDR1 is SGHRS and CDR2 is YFSETQ. CDR3 loop: CASSLISGGAGTQYF. CDR3 nucleotide sequence: TGCGCCAGCAGCTTGATAAGTGGCGGGGCGGGGACCCAGTACTTC. Together with reference TRBV5-1 and TRBJ2-5, the CDR3 gives the full variable domain: KAGVTQTPRYLIKTRGQQVTLSCSPISGHRSVSWYQQTPGQGLQFLFEYFSETQRNKGNFPGRFSGRQFSNSRSEMNVSTLELGDSALYLCASSLISGGAGTQYFGPGTRLLVL.

The chain carries TRBV12-3 or TRBV12-4 and TRBJ1-6; possible D gene TRBD1, 5 bases. This CDR3 contains 14 residues. Trimming stripped 6 bases from V and 7 bases from J, with 13 bases between. CDR3 amino acids: CASRPGPTNSPLHF. The CDR3 DNA sequence: TGTGCCAGCAGACCGGGACCGACGAATTCACCCCTCCACTTT.

This clonotype was counted a few times. This chain uses TRBV19 with TRBJ1-2; D gene unclear. V was clipped by 6 bases and J by 3 bases, with 8 bases between them. From germline, CDR1 is LNHDA and CDR2 SQIVND (reference sequence). This CDR3 is built from 12 residues. For the CDR3, the DNA is TGTGCCAGTAGGGTACCGGACTATGGCTACACCTTC. Protein product: CASRVPDYGYTF.

The chain employs TRBV5-4 and TRBJ2-2; TRBD1 matches at 7 bases. Germline CDR1 SGHNT, CDR2 YYREEE (reference sequence). The ends lost 5 bases at V and 3 bases at J; junction bases unmatched: 10. The CDR3 sequence is 16 residues long. The CDR3 region is CASSWGQSTDTGELFF. CDR3 coding DNA: TGTGCCAGCAGTTGGGGACAGTCTACGGACACCGGGGAGCTGTTTTTT.

CDR3: CASSDWVGLGGGEQFF. The CDR3 DNA reads TGTGCCAGCAGTGATTGGGTTGGACTTGGGGGAGGTGAGCAGTTCTTC. The genes are TRBV2 and TRBJ2-1; D may be TRBD2 (6 bases). The germline V gene encodes CDR1 SNHLY and CDR2 FYNNEI. The V end lost 3 bases, the J end lost 9 bases, and 21 bases lay between the germline ends. This CDR3 has 16 residues.

Only a few counts were recorded for this clonotype. J is TRBJ2-5 and V is TRBV7-2; no reliable D call. The germline V gene encodes CDR1 SGHTA and CDR2 FQGNSA. CDR3 size: 13 residues. V gave up 5 bases and J gave up 2 bases, with 9 bases separating them. CDR3 loop: CASSVRHQETQYF. The CDR3 DNA sequence: TGTGCCAGCAGCGTCCGGCATCAAGAGACCCAGTACTTC.

The V gene is TRBV7-3, the J gene TRBJ2-1; 9 bases agree with TRBD2. The J segment lost 9 bases and the V segment lost 1 base, leaving 7 bases of the junction unmatched. CDR3 length equals 15 residues. Germline loops: CDR1 SGHTA, CDR2 FQGTGA. The CDR3 DNA sequence: TGTGCCAGCAGCTTAAGGCGGGGGGGCCGGGGTGAGCAGTTCTTC. Amino acid sequence: CASSLRRGGRGEQFF. The variable domain in full, completed from reference TRBV7-3 and TRBJ2-1, reads GAGVSQTPSNKVTEKGKYVELRCDPISGHTALYWYRQSLGQGPEFLIYFQGTGAADDSGLPNDRFFAVRPEGSVSTLKIQRTERGDSAVYLCASSLRRGGRGEQFFGPGTRLTVL.

The chain has TRBV4-3 and TRBJ1-2; no definite D call. Deletions cut 1 base from V and 1 base from J, with 10 bases between. The CDR3 is 15 residues long. Germline V CDR1 and CDR2: LGHNA, YSLEER. Here the CDR3 reads CASSQAVSSNYGYTF. The CDR3 coding sequence is TGCGCCAGCAGCCAAGCGGTTAGCAGTAACTATGGCTACACCTTC.

This clonotype showed up just a few times. The chain joins TRBV29-1 to TRBJ2-3, with D perhaps being TRBD1 or TRBD2 (5 bases each). CDR3 size: 14 residues. V lost 8 bases to trimming and J lost 0 bases, with 15 bases between them. Germline V gives CDR1 SQVTM, CDR2 ANQGSEA. The chain's CDR3 is CSSRDGPSTDTQYF. The CDR3 DNA reads as TGCAGCTCCCGGGACGGACCTAGCACAGATACGCAGTATTTT.

This chain connects TRBV3-1 to TRBJ2-1; 7 bases fit TRBD2. CDR1 LGHDT and CDR2 YNNKEL come from the germline V gene (reference sequence). With 6 bases clipped from V and 3 bases from J, the junction kept 14 bases outside the gene matches. This CDR3 comprises 17 residues. The CDR3 DNA reads as TGTGCCAGCAGTCTCGCGGGGCGGGGGAATTACTACAATGAGCAGTTCTTC. It codes for CASSLAGRGNYYNEQFF.

The chain uses TRBV10-3 and TRBJ2-3; D perhaps matches TRBD2 (5 bases). Trimming pared 5 bases from V and 6 bases from J, leaving 15 bases between. Germline lookup yields CDR1 ENHRY and CDR2 SYGVKD. The CDR3 length is 14 residues. The CDR3 DNA follows: TGTGCCATCAGTTCGACGGGCGGGTCGGATACGCAGTATTTT. The encoded protein is CAISSTGGSDTQYF.

The chain is built from TRBV6-5 and TRBJ1-3, with D perhaps TRBD1 (5 bases). The CDR3 contains 14 residues. Trimming pared 4 bases from V and 4 bases from J, leaving 11 bases between. Germline CDR1 and CDR2: MNHEY and SVGAGI. In DNA form, the CDR3 reads TGTGCCAGCAGTTCTCGGGACGGAGGAAACACCATATATTTT. It yields the protein CASSSRDGGNTIYF.

This clonotype has only a few counts. The genes are TRBV7-9 and TRBJ2-7, with D hard to call. V dropped 3 bases and J dropped 0 bases, with 6 bases sitting between them. The CDR3 consists of 13 residues. Germline loops: CDR1 SEHNR, CDR2 FQNEAQ (reference sequence). For the CDR3, the DNA is TGTGCCAGCAGCTTCGACAACTCCTACGAGCAGTACGTC. As protein: CASSFDNSYEQYV.

J is TRBJ1-2 and V is TRBV7-9, with D uncertain. Trimming took off 1 base at V and 6 bases at J, with 12 bases between the two ends. The germline V gene has CDR1 SEHNR and CDR2 FQNEAQ (reference sequence). The CDR3 consists of 14 residues. This chain's CDR3 is CASSLDGFIHGYTF. The CDR3 DNA sequence: TGTGCCAGCAGCTTAGATGGGTTCATCCATGGCTACACCTTC.

In this sample, this clonotype turned up a few times. The chain has TRBV12-3 or TRBV12-4 and TRBJ1-5; no clear D gene. V shed 7 bases and J shed 0 bases, with 16 bases lying between them. The CDR3 runs to 16 residues. The CDR3 nucleotides read TGTGCCAGCACTCCGTTCGGCGGTAATAGCAATCAGCCCCAGCATTTT. Amino acids: CASTPFGGNSNQPQHF.

The chain has TRBV20-1 and TRBJ2-3; weak D call: TRBD2 (5 bases). The germline V and J ends were trimmed by 2 bases and 0 bases, with 15 bases remaining between them. The CDR3 has 16 amino acids. Per germline, CDR1 DFQATT and CDR2 SNEGSKA (reference sequence). The CDR3 region is CSARPWARVSTDTQYF. CDR3 DNA sequence: TGCAGTGCTAGACCGTGGGCGAGGGTGAGCACAGATACGCAGTATTTT.

At least ten counts were recorded for this clonotype. The V and J genes are TRBV7-2 and TRBJ2-3; D is ambiguous. The V gene lost 3 bases and the J gene lost 6 bases, with 4 bases spanning the gap. This CDR3 region has 11 residues. Per the germline V gene, CDR1 is SGHTA and CDR2 is FQGNSA. Written as DNA, the CDR3 is TGTGCCAGCAGCTTCCTGGATACGCAGTATTTT. It translates to CASSFLDTQYF.

The CDR3 coding sequence is TGTGCCAGTAGTATTTTGTGGGGGAACAATCAGCCCCAGCATTTT. Translating gives CASSILWGNNQPQHF. The V gene is TRBV19, the J gene TRBJ1-5, with D perhaps TRBD1 (5 bases). Germline lookup yields CDR1 LNHDA and CDR2 SQIVND (reference sequence). The CDR3 has 15 amino acids. Trimming stripped 3 bases from V and 3 bases from J, with 12 bases between.